Listed below are T cell receptor beta chains from one sample, sequenced in a study of CD8 T cells in ankylosing spondylitis. TCRdb ran MiXCR on the 5' RACE reads and lists one entry per CDR3 protein. The data show around 340,000 distinct CDR3 sequences, around 20% seen once. The source material was blood, either unsorted or a sorted T cell fraction (not recorded which). The receptors were gathered from a male donor with ankylosing spondylitis or in good health (not recorded which). CDR3s include the opening cysteine and the closing phenylalanine or tryptophan. D genes are given only for firm matches. Size is omitted from some rows. Given values are once, few, many or a class for expanded clones.

d_call clone_size j_call v_call cdr3_nt cdr3_aa
NA few TRBJ2-2 TRBV12-3/TRBV12-4 TGTGCCAGCAGGCCCGACAGTATCGCCGGGGAGCTGTTTTTT CASRPDSIAGELFF
NA NA TRBJ1-5 TRBV28 TGTGCCAGCAGTCCGTTGGGCACAGCAGAGACCCAGCATTTT CASSPLGTAETQHF
NA few TRBJ1-2 TRBV25-1 TGTGCCAGCAGTGAGGCAGCCTATGGCTACACCTTC CASSEAAYGYTF
TRBD2 few TRBJ2-7 TRBV6-1 TGTGCCAGCAGTCCCCCTCTTCGGGGGGGCTACGAGCAGTACTTC CASSPPLRGGYEQYF
TRBD1 NA TRBJ2-7 TRBV7-9 TGTGCCAGCACTCCAGGGGGTGCCGAGCAGTACTTC CASTPGGAEQYF
TRBD1 few TRBJ2-3 TRBV5-1 TGCGCCAGCGGCCCGAGGGATGGGACAGGGAAGGATACGCAGTATTTT CASGPRDGTGKDTQYF
TRBD2 NA TRBJ2-1 TRBV24-1 TGTGCCACCAGTGAGACCGGGACTAGCCTTTACAATGAGCAGTTCTTC CATSETGTSLYNEQFF
NA NA TRBJ2-6 TRBV19 TGTGCCAGTGGGGCGGGACCTGGGGCCAACGTCCTGACTTTC CASGAGPGANVLTF
TRBD2 NA TRBJ2-5 TRBV4-2 TGTGCCAGCAGCCAAGAAGTGGCTAGCGGTCAAGAGACCCAGTACTTC CASSQEVASGQETQYF
NA few TRBJ2-7 TRBV11-2 TGTGCCAGCAGCTTACATACTTCCTACGAGCAGTACTTC CASSLHTSYEQYF
NA few TRBJ2-2 TRBV6-5 TGTGCCAGCAGTTACTCGGCCTCCGGGGAGCTGTTTTTT CASSYSASGELFF
TRBD2 NA TRBJ2-2 TRBV4-1 TGCGCCAGCAGCCATGGGTCCGGGACTAGCGACACCGGGGAGCTGTTTTTT CASSHGSGTSDTGELFF
TRBD1 few TRBJ1-2 TRBV2 TGTGCCAGCACGGGACAGGGGCTTAACTATGGCTACACCTTC CASTGQGLNYGYTF
TRBD2 NA TRBJ2-7 TRBV2 TGTGCCAGCAGTGCGGGACTAGATTACGAGCAGTACTTC CASSAGLDYEQYF
NA NA TRBJ2-5 TRBV24-1 TGTGCCACCAGTGAGCAAGAGACCCAGTACTTC CATSEQETQYF
NA once TRBJ2-1 TRBV27 TGTGCCAGCAGTCGCGACAGCCCCAACGATCACCTTGAGCAGTTCTTC CASSRDSPNDHLEQFF
NA NA TRBJ2-7 TRBV10-3 TGTGCCACCCTGGGGACGCCGGGGTTAGACTACGAGCAGTACTTC CATLGTPGLDYEQYF
TRBD1 NA TRBJ2-7 TRBV20-1 TGCAGTGCTAGAGGTCTCACAGGGGGTCTTTACGAGCAGTACTTC CSARGLTGGLYEQYF